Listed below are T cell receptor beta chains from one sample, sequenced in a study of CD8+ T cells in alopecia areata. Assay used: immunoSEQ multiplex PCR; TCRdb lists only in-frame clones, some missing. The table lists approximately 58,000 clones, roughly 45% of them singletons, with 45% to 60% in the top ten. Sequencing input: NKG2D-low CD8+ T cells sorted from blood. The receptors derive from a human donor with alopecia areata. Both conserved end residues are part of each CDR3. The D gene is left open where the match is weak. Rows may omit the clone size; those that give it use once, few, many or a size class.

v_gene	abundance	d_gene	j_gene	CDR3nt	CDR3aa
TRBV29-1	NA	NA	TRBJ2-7	TGCAGCGTCGAAAACAGGGCTGAGGGATACGAGCAGTACTTC	CSVENRAEGYEQYF
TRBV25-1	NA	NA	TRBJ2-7	TGTGCCAGCAGTGAGGGTTTAGGGCCCCACGAGCAGTACTTC	CASSEGLGPHEQYF
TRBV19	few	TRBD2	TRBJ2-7	TGTGCCAGTAGTTTTACTAGCGGATACGAGCAGTACTTC	CASSFTSGYEQYF
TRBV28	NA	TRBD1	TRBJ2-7	TGTGCCAGCAGTTTAGGGACAGGGTTCGAGCAGTACTTC	CASSLGTGFEQYF
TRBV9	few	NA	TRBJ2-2	TGTGCCAGCGGTGGGAGCGGCACCGGGGAGCTGTTTTTT	CASGGSGTGELFF
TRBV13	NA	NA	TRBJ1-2	TGTGCCAGCAGTCCCAGGACCAGGTACTATGGCTACACCTTC	CASSPRTRYYGYTF
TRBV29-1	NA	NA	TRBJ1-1	TGCAGTGGAGGGTTGAACACTGAAGCTTTCTTT	CSGGLNTEAFF
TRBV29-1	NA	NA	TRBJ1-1	TGCAGCGTTGAGGCGGGCTGGGGCACTGAAGCTTTCTTT	CSVEAGWGTEAFF
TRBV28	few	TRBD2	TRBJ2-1	TGTGCCAGCAGTTTACACAGCGGGAGCCGCTACAATGAGCAGTTCTTC	CASSLHSGSRYNEQFF
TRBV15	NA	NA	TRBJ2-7	TGTGCCACCAGCCTAAGGGCTAGCGAGTACTACGAGCAGTACTTC	CATSLRASEYYEQYF
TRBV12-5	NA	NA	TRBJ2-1	TGTGCTAGTGGTTTTGGCAATGAGCAGTTCTTC	CASGFGNEQFF
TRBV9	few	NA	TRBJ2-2	TGTGCCAGCAGTTTAGCGGCTCTCCGCGGGGAGCTGTTTTTT	CASSLAALRGELFF
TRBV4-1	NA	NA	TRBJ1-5	TGCGCCAGCAGCTCGACAGTGGCCCCGGGGCAGCCCCAGCATTTT	CASSSTVAPGQPQHF
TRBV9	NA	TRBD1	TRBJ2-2	TGTGCCAGCGGGCGACAGGGTCAACTGTTTTTT	CASGRQGQLFF
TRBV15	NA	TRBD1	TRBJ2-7	TGTGCCACCAGCAGACGCGGACAGGGCGAGCAGTACTTC	CATSRRGQGEQYF
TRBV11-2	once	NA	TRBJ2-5	TGTGCCAGCAGCTTAGATCAGTTAGCTGTGGAGACCCAGTACTTC	CASSLDQLAVETQYF
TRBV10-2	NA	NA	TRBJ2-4	TGCGCCAGCAGGGAGGGTCGGGAGATAAACATTCAGTACTTC	CASREGREINIQYF
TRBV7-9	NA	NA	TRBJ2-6	TGTGCCAGCAGCCCTCCCAGGGGCTCTTGGGCCAACGTCCTGACTTTC	CASSPPRGSWANVLTF
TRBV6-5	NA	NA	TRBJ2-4	TGTGCCAGCAGTTACTTTTCGGGGGACATTCAGTACTTC	CASSYFSGDIQYF
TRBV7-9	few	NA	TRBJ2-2	TGTGCCAGCAGCACCGAGGTCCTCAGCACCGGGGAGCTGTTTTTT	CASSTEVLSTGELFF
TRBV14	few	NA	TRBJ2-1	TGTGCCAGCAGCTGGGGACCCAGGACAGACAATGAGCAGTTCTTC	CASSWGPRTDNEQFF
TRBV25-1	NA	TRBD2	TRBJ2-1	TGTGCCAGCAGTGATTTACTAGCGGGATTTGGCAATGAGCAGTTCTTC	CASSDLLAGFGNEQFF
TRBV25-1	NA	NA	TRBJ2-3	TGTGCCAGCAGTCCCCCGGATGATACGCAGTATTTT	CASSPPDDTQYF
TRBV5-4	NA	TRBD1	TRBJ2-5	TGTGCCAGCAGCTTGGCCGGGACAGGGGAAGAGACCCAGTACTTC	CASSLAGTGEETQYF
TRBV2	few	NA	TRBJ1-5	TGTGCCAGCAGAGATAGCAATCAGCCCCAGCATTTT	CASRDSNQPQHF
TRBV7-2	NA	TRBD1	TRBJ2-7	TGTGCCAGCAGCTTTTCCAGGGGGCTCTACGAGCAGTACTTC	CASSFSRGLYEQYF
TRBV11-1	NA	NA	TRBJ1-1	TGTGCCAGCAGCTTGCGGGCGGGTAGGAACACTGAAGCTTTCTTT	CASSLRAGRNTEAFF
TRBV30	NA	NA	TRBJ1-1	TGTGCCTGGTCACAGCCCCGAGGGGTGAACACTGAAGCTTTCTTT	CAWSQPRGVNTEAFF
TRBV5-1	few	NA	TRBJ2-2	TGCGCCAGCAGCTTGGCGGGCCCCACTGGATTGAACACCGGGGAGCTGTTTTTT	CASSLAGPTGLNTGELFF
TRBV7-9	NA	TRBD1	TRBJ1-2	TGTGCCAGCAGCAGTGACAGGGGATACGGCTACACCTTC	CASSSDRGYGYTF
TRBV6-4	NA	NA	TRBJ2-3	TGTGCCAGCAGTGACTCCGGCGGGGGCACAGATACGCAGTATTTT	CASSDSGGGTDTQYF
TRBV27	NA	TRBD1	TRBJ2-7	TGTGCCAGCAGCCTGGGACAGGGGGGAGAGCAGTACTTC	CASSLGQGGEQYF
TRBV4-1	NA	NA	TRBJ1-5	TGCGCCAGCAGCCAAGGGTCGATGACTGACAATCAGCCCCAGCATTTT	CASSQGSMTDNQPQHF
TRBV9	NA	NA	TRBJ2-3	TGTGCCAGCAGCCCGACGACAGCAGATACGCAGTATTTT	CASSPTTADTQYF
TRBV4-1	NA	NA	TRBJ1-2	TGCGCCAGCAGCCAAGGGGAGGCACGTGACTATGGCTACACCTTC	CASSQGEARDYGYTF
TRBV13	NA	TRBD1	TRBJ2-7	TGTGCCAGCAGCTTAGGGGGACAGGCCTACGAGCAGTACTTC	CASSLGGQAYEQYF
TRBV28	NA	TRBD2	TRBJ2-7	TGTGCCAGCAGTTTATGGATAGCGGGAGTATCGTACGAGCAGTACTTC	CASSLWIAGVSYEQYF
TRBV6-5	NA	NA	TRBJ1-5	TGTGCCAGCAGTACCTCGAGATCGGGTCGGCCCCAGCATTTT	CASSTSRSGRPQHF
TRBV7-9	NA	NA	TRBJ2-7	TGTGCCAGCAGCCCGGCTAGCAACTACGAGCAGTACTTC	CASSPASNYEQYF
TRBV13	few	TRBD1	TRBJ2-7	TGTGCCAGCAGCTCGTGGGACAGTTCCTACGAGCAGTACTTC	CASSSWDSSYEQYF
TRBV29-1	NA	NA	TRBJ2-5	TGCAGCGTCTGTTGCCCAGGGAAGAAGGAGACCCAGTACTTC	CSVCCPGKKETQYF
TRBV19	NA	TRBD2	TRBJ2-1	TGTGCCAGTAGTATAGGTCAGCGGGGGGGCAGGAATGAGCAGTTCTTC	CASSIGQRGGRNEQFF
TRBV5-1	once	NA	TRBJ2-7	TGCGCCAGCAGCTTTAACTCCTACGAGCAGTACTTC	CASSFNSYEQYF
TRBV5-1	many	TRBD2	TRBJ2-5	TGCGCCAGCAGCTTAGCGGGGGCCCCGCAAGAGACCCAGTACTTC	CASSLAGAPQETQYF
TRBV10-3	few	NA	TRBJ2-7	TGTGCCATCAGTGAGGAAGGCTACGAGCAGTACTTC	CAISEEGYEQYF
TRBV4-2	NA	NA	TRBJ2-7	TGTGCCAGCAGCCAAGGGGACGACTACTCCTACGAGCAGTACTTC	CASSQGDDYSYEQYF
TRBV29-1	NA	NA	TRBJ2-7	TGCAGCGTTGAGGACAGCGCTCTGGAGCAGTACTTC	CSVEDSALEQYF
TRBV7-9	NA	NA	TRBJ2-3	TGTGCCGGCGAGACCGACCTTTTAAGCACAGATACGCAGTATTTT	CAGETDLLSTDTQYF
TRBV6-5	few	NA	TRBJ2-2	TGTGCCAGCAGTTACATGTCGGGATCCGTAGCCGGGGAGCTGTTTTTT	CASSYMSGSVAGELFF
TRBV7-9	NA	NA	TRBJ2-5	TGTGCCAGCACCGGGACATTCCAAGAGACCCAGTACTTC	CASTGTFQETQYF
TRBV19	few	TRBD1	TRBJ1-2	TGTGCCAGTAGTGACAGGGGGACCAACTATGGCTACACCTTC	CASSDRGTNYGYTF
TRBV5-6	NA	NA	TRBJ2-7	TGTGCCAGCAGCTTAAGGGACGGCTACGAGCAGTACTTC	CASSLRDGYEQYF
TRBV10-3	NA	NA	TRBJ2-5	TGTGCCATCAGTGAGTCAGGGGTCCAAGAGACCCAGTACTTC	CAISESGVQETQYF
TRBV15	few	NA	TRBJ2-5	TGTGCCACCAGCAGAGATCGGGGGCGGGGTGGGACCCAGTACTTC	CATSRDRGRGGTQYF
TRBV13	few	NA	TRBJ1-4	TGTGCCAGCAGCTTAGCGGGTCCCGGGGAAAAACTGTTTTTT	CASSLAGPGEKLFF